The next 21 T cell receptor beta chains were all read from a single sample in a study of T cells in narcolepsy. TCRdb's copy holds only in-frame clones and misses some; the assay was immunoSEQ multiplex PCR. The sample consists of tens of thousands of clones, approximately 86% of them appearing once. The sample taken for sequencing was CD45RA- memory CD4+ T cells from PBMCs. The receptors come from a human donor with narcolepsy.

The chain carries TRBV18 and TRBJ1-1; 10 nucleotides agree with TRBD1. The CDR3 consists of 17 residues. Germline V gives CDR1 KGHSH, CDR2 LQKENI. J gave up 0 bases and V 6 bases, and 10 bases lay outside the gene matches. CDR3 in amino acids: CASSALPGQGMNTEAFF. The CDR3 nucleotides read TGTGCCAGCTCGGCCCTCCCGGGACAGGGGATGAACACTGAAGCTTTCTTT. Drawing the rest from reference TRBV18 and TRBJ1-1, the complete variable domain is NAGVMQNPRHLVRRRGQEARLRCSPMKGHSHVYWYRQLPEEGLKFMVYLQKENIIDESGMPKERFSAEFPKEGPSILRIQQVVRGDSAAYFCASSALPGQGMNTEAFFGQGTRLTVV.

The genes are TRBV28 and TRBJ1-2; 9 bases fit TRBD1. The CDR3 has 15 amino acids. Germline V CDR1 and CDR2: MDHEN, SYDVKM. The trim removed 6 bases at V and 3 bases at J, leaving 8 bases unmatched. CDR3 nucleotide sequence: TGTGCCAGCAGGACTAGGACAGGGGTGCACTATGGCTACACCTTC. Protein: CASRTRTGVHYGYTF.

This clone was counted a few times. The chain is built from TRBV5-6 and TRBJ1-2, with D unresolved. Germline values: CDR1 SGHDT, CDR2 YYEEEE. The CDR3 runs 12 residues. V was cut by 0 bases and J by 8 bases, with 8 bases left in between. CDR3 DNA sequence: TGTGCCAGCAGCTTGGGGCAGGAGGGCTACACCTTC. Residues: CASSLGQEGYTF.

Notes on this clone: Other DNA sequences in this sample translate to the same CDR3. The J gene is TRBJ1-3, the V gene TRBV30, with 7 bases lining up with TRBD1. Trimming removed 3 bases from V and 0 bases from J; junction bases left unmatched: 5. Germline V lookup: CDR1 GTSNPN, CDR2 SVGIG (reference sequence). The CDR3 totals 15 residues. In DNA, the CDR3 is TGTGCCTGGAGCCGGGACAGCGGCTCTGGAAACACCATATATTTT. Translated: CAWSRDSGSGNTIYF.

The chain uses TRBV6-1 and TRBJ1-5; 12 nucleotides agree with TRBD1. The CDR3 covers 15 residues. V trimming: 7 bases; J trimming: 5 bases; junction bases outside the gene matches: 6. In germline, CDR1 is MNHNS, CDR2 SASEGT. CDR3 coding DNA: TGTGCCAGCAAGCTGGGACAGGGGGCATATCAGCCCCAGCATTTT. This gives the protein CASKLGQGAYQPQHF.

The chain couples TRBV6-6 to TRBJ1-3; D may be TRBD1 (6 bases). With 0 bases removed from V and 0 bases from J, the gap between germline ends came to 6 bases. Germline CDR1 reads MNHNY; CDR2 reads SVGAGI (reference sequence). This CDR3 comprises 15 residues. CDR3 in amino acids: CASSYSTGSGNTIYF. DNA of the CDR3: TGTGCCAGCAGTTACTCGACAGGCTCTGGAAACACCATATATTTT.

The V gene is TRBV6-5, the J gene TRBJ1-2; TRBD1 agrees at 9 bases. The trim removed 6 bases at V and 3 bases at J, leaving 5 bases unmatched. The CDR3 runs 14 residues. Germline CDR1 reads MNHEY; CDR2 reads SVGAGI. The chain's CDR3 is CASRTRTGDYGYTF. Here the CDR3 DNA reads TGTGCCAGCAGAACTCGGACAGGGGACTATGGCTACACCTTC.

The V call is TRBV4-3, the J call TRBJ2-7; 7 positions match TRBD1. V shed 4 bases and J 6 bases; nucleotides not matched to a gene: 9. Germline assignment: CDR1 LGHNA and CDR2 YSLEER. The CDR3 has 14 amino acids. This CDR3 is CASSPRGPGGEQYF. The CDR3 DNA reads TGCGCCAGCAGCCCGCGAGGGCCAGGGGGCGAGCAGTACTTC.

This rearrangement joins TRBV9 to TRBJ2-5; no firm D call. The CDR3 has 12 residues. Germline V gene lookup returns CDR1 SGDLS and CDR2 YYNGEE. Trimming pared 0 bases from V and 3 bases from J, leaving 3 bases between. CDR3 amino acids: CASSVAEETQYF. Written as DNA, the CDR3 is TGTGCCAGCAGCGTAGCTGAAGAGACCCAGTACTTC.

Only a few counts were recorded for this clone. This sample includes further DNA sequences coding for the same CDR3. This sequence joins TRBV2 and TRBJ2-2; D is undetermined. Per germline, CDR1 SNHLY and CDR2 FYNNEI. The CDR3 length is 13 residues. The germline V and J ends were trimmed by 4 bases and 1 base, with 4 bases remaining between them. The DNA for the CDR3 is TGTGCCAGCAGTGTAGGGAACACCGGGGAGCTGTTTTTT. Its protein product is CASSVGNTGELFF.

The chain joins TRBV28 to TRBJ2-2; D remains unclear. This CDR3 comprises 13 residues. Germline V gives CDR1 MDHEN, CDR2 SYDVKM. Trimming removed 4 bases at V and 4 bases at J, with 7 bases between. The CDR3 is CASSSGFTGELFF. CDR3 in DNA: TGTGCCAGCAGTTCAGGCTTCACCGGGGAGCTGTTTTTT.

This chain uses TRBV6-1 with TRBJ1-5; D not resolved. This CDR3 has 13 amino acids. Germline V gives CDR1 MNHNS, CDR2 SASEGT. V was shortened by 5 bases and J by 7 bases, with 12 bases between the two germline ends. In DNA form, the CDR3 reads TGTGCCAGCAGTATCTCGGACGTGCAGCCCCAGCATTTT. Translation: CASSISDVQPQHF.

The rearrangement links TRBV18 to TRBJ1-1; D is uncertain. V was clipped by 6 bases and J by 1 base, with 9 bases between them. Germline V lookup: CDR1 KGHSH, CDR2 LQKENI. This CDR3 has 13 amino acids. The CDR3 coding sequence is TGTGCCAGCTCCCGCAAACAGAACACTGAAGCTTTCTTT. It encodes CASSRKQNTEAFF.

This sequence joins TRBV13 and TRBJ2-5; 7 bases fit TRBD1. The CDR3 consists of 15 residues. V lost 0 bases to trimming and J lost 4 bases; unmatched junction nucleotides: 5. Germline-derived CDR1 and CDR2 are PRHDT and FYEKMQ (reference sequence). In nucleotides, the CDR3 is TGTGCCAGCAGCTTAGGGCAGGGGGTGATAGAGACCCAGTACTTC. Translated: CASSLGQGVIETQYF.

The rearrangement links TRBV30 to TRBJ2-7; D gene unclear. CDR3 length: 12 amino acids. V was shortened by 8 bases and J by 5 bases, with 16 bases between the two germline ends. CDR1 GTSNPN and CDR2 SVGIG come from the germline V gene (reference sequence). The CDR3 region is CAHNWGYNEQYF. As DNA, the CDR3 is TGTGCCCACAACTGGGGTTACAACGAGCAGTACTTC.

The CDR3 region is CASSPGTGGSTDTQYF. The DNA of the CDR3 is TGCGCCAGCAGCCCTGGGACAGGAGGGAGCACAGATACGCAGTATTTT. This chain joins TRBV4-1 and TRBJ2-3; 8 positions agree with TRBD1. Germline V lookup: CDR1 MGHRA, CDR2 YSYEKL. With V trimmed by 4 bases and J by 0 bases, 6 bases remained unmatched. The CDR3 consists of 16 residues.

The CDR3 DNA follows: TGTGCCAGTAGTACCGCAACAAACTTGGCTGAAGCTTTCTTT. Protein product: CASSTATNLAEAFF. The chain employs TRBV19 and TRBJ1-1; unclear D gene. V was trimmed by 4 bases and J by 6 bases, leaving 15 bases between them. Germline CDR1 LNHDA, CDR2 SQIVND (reference sequence). The CDR3 spans 14 residues.

V is TRBV18 and J is TRBJ1-1, with 7 bases identical to TRBD1. The V gene end was trimmed by 3 bases and the J gene end by 1 base; junction bases not matched to a gene: 5. CDR3 length equals 15 residues. Germline CDR1 reads KGHSH; CDR2 reads LQKENI. The CDR3 region has the DNA TGTGCCAGCTCACCCGCACGGGACAGGAACACTGAAGCTTTCTTT. It codes for CASSPARDRNTEAFF.

This clone has only one observation. For the CDR3, the DNA is TGTGCCAGCAGCCCTGACGGGCCGGGGACCGGGGAGCTGTTTTTT. The encoded protein is CASSPDGPGTGELFF. V gene TRBV9 combines with J gene TRBJ2-2, with a possible D match to TRBD2 (5 bases). The V end was cut by 4 bases, the J end by 5 bases, with 15 bases between. This CDR3 region has 15 residues. Per germline, CDR1 SGDLS and CDR2 YYNGEE.

This rearrangement joins TRBV7-2 to TRBJ1-1; 7 bases align to TRBD1. V was pared by 5 bases and J by 1 base, with 4 bases of the junction left unmatched. The CDR3 contains 14 residues. Germline-derived CDR1 and CDR2 are SGHTA and FQGNSA. In nucleotides, the CDR3 is TGTGCCAGCAGCCGCGGACAGGCGAACACTGAAGCTTTCTTT. It codes for CASSRGQANTEAFF.

CDR3 protein: CSVATQGLGQPQHF. CDR3 sequence (DNA): TGCAGCGTTGCTACGCAGGGATTAGGGCAGCCCCAGCATTTT. The rearrangement links TRBV29-1 to TRBJ1-5; TRBD1 is a possible D gene (5 bases). Germline V gene lookup returns CDR1 SQVTM and CDR2 ANQGSEA. There are 14 residues in the CDR3. Between the trimmed V and J ends, which lost 4 bases and 7 bases, there was a span of 17 bases.